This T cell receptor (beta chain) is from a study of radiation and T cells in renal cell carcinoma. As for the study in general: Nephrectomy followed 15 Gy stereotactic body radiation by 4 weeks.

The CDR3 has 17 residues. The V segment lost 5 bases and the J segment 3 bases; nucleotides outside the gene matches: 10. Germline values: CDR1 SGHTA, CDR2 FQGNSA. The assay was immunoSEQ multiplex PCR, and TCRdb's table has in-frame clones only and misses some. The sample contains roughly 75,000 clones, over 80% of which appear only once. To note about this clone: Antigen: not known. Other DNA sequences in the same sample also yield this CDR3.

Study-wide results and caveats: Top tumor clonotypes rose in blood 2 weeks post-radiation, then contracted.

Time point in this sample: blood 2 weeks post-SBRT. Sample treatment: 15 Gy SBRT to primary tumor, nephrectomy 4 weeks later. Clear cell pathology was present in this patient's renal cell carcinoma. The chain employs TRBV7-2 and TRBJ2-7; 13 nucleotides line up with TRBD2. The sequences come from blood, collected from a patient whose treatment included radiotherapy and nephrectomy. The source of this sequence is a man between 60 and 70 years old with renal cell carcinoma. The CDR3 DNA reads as TGTGCCAGCAGCCTATCCGGGACTAGCGGGACCTTCTACGAGCAGTACTTC. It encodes CASSLSGTSGTFYEQYF.